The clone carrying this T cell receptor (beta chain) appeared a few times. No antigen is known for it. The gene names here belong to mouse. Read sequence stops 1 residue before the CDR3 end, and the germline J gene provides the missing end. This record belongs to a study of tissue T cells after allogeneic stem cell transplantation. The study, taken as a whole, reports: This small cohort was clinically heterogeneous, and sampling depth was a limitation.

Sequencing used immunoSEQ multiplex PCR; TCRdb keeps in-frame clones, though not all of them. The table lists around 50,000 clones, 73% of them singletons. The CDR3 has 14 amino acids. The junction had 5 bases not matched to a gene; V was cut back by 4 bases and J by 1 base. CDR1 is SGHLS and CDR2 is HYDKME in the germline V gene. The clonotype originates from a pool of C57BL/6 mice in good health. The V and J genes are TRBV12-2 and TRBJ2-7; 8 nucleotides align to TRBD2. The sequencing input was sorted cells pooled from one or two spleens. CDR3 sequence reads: CASSLGGASYEQYF. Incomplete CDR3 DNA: TGTGCCAGCTCCCTGGGGGGCGCGTCCTATGAACAGTAC.